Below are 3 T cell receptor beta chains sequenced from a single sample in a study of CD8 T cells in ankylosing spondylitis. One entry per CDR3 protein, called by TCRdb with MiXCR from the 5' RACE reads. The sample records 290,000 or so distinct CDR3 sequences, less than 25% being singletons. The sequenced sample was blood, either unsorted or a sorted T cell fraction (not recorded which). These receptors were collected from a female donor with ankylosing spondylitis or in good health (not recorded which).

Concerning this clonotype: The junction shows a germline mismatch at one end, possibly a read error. The CDR3 DNA reads TGTGCCAGCAGCTTAGACAAGACGAACACTGAAGCTTACTTT. This sequence encodes CASSLDKTNTEAYF. The rearrangement links TRBV12-3 or TRBV12-4 to TRBJ1-1; D is unresolved. This CDR3 has 14 residues.

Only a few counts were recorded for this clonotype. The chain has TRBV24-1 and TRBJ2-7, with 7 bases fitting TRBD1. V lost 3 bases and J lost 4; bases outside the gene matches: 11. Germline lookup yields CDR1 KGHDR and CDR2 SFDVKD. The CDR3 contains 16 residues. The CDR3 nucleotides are TGTGCCACCAGTGATCGGGACAGCCTCCGAGGGTACGAGCAGTACTTC. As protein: CATSDRDSLRGYEQYF.

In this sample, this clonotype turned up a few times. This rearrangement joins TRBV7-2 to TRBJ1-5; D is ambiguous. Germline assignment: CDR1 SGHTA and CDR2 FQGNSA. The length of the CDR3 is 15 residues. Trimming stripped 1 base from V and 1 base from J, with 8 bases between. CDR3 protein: CASSLGGISNQPQHF. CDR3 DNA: TGTGCCAGCAGCTTAGGAGGGATCAGCAATCAGCCCCAGCATTTT. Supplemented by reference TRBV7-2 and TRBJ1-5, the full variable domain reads GAGVSQSPSNKVTEKGKDVELRCDPISGHTALYWYRQSLGQGLEFLIYFQGNSAPDKSGLPSDRFSAERTGGSVSTLTIQRTQQEDSAVYLCASSLGGISNQPQHFGDGTRLSIL.